The 2 T cell receptor beta chains reported below all come from one sample, sequenced in a study of beta chain features in type 1 diabetes. General study results and limits: Among patients with Type 1 diabetes, TCRB CDR3s were moderately but significantly shorter in every one of the four CD4+ subsets.

The antigens these receptors bind are not known. What was sequenced were expressed TCRB transcripts, since all of the isolated RNA had been reverse transcribed. TCRdb keeps only in-frame clones here, not all; method: immunoSEQ multiplex PCR. The sample consists of about 400,000 clones, around 12% of them appearing once. Source material: naive CD4+ T cells from blood. These receptors were taken from a woman aged 18-29 years with type 1 diabetes.

This clone was observed a few times. One junction end does not reproduce the germline sequence, and a read error may be involved. The V call is TRBV2, the J call TRBJ2-1; TRBD1 matches 9 bases. CDR1 and CDR2 from the germline V gene are SNHLY and FYNNEI. This CDR3 has 12 amino acids. The DNA of the CDR3 is TGTGCCAGCGGACCCACCGGGACAGGGTCAGTCTTC. It encodes CASGPTGTGSVF.

This clone was seen more than once but under ten times. The chain employs TRBV7-2 and TRBJ2-1; 8 positions agree with TRBD1. The CDR3 covers 17 residues. Trimming at V came to 1 base and at J to 7 bases, leaving 12 bases not matched to a gene. Germline CDR1 reads SGHTA; CDR2 reads FQGNSA. CDR3 amino acids: CASSLGKWTGWANEQFF. As DNA, the CDR3 is TGTGCCAGCAGCTTAGGAAAATGGACAGGGTGGGCTAATGAGCAGTTCTTC.